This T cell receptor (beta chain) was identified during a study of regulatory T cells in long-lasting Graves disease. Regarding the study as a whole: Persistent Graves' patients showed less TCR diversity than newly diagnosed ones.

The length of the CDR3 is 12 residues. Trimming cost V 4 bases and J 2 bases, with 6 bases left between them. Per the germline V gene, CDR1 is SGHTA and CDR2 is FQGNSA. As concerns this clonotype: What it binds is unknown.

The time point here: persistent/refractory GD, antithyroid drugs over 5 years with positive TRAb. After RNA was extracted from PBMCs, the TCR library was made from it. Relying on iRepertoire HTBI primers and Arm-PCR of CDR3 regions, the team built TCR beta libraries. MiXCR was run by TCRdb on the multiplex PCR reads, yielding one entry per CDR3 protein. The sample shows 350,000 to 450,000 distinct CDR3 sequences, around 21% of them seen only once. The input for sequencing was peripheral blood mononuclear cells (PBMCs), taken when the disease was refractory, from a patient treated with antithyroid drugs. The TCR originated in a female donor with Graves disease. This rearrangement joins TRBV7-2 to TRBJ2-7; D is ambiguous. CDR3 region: CASSYLPYEQYF. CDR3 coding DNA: TGTGCCAGCAGCTACTTGCCCTACGAGCAGTACTTC.